Listed below are T cell receptor beta chains from one sample, sequenced in a study of T cell changes during pregnancy in multiple sclerosis. This table comes from immunoSEQ multiplex PCR, and its TCRdb copy is limited to in-frame clones, with some not included. The data contain 40,000 to 65,000 clones, almost 95% of them singletons. The starting material was CD4+ T cells from peripheral blood mononuclear cells, obtained in the third trimester of pregnancy. Every receptor here comes from a female donor with multiple sclerosis, enrolled in a pregnancy study. CDR3s include the opening cysteine and the closing phenylalanine or tryptophan. D genes are given only for firm matches. Not every row has a clone size; where given, it reads once, few, many or a size class.

clone_size	v_call	d_call	j_call	cdr3_aa	cdr3_nt
NA	TRBV5-4	TRBD1	TRBJ2-7	CASSPAGGYEQYF	TGTGCCAGCAGCCCCGCAGGGGGATACGAGCAGTACTTC
once	TRBV5-4	NA	TRBJ2-7	CASSLAHAGNSQAF	TGTGCCAGCAGCTTGGCCCACGCCGGAAACAGTCAGGCCTTC
NA	TRBV18	TRBD1	TRBJ2-1	CASSSRDRGIDEQFF	TGTGCCAGCTCCTCCAGGGACAGGGGGATCGATGAGCAGTTCTTC
NA	TRBV27	TRBD1	TRBJ1-4	CASSRLLQGGSEKLFF	TGTGCCAGCAGCCGCCTTCTACAGGGGGGTAGTGAAAAACTGTTTTTT
NA	TRBV27	NA	TRBJ1-2	CASSLSPPGVYGYTF	TGTGCCAGCAGTTTGTCGCCCCCGGGGGTCTATGGCTACACCTTC
NA	TRBV28	NA	TRBJ1-1	CASSLLREGGEAFF	TGTGCCAGCAGTTTATTGAGGGAGGGGGGTGAAGCTTTCTTT
NA	TRBV12-2	NA	TRBJ1-5	CASRITGEPHAFSNQPQHF	TGTGCAAGTCGCATTACAGGGGAGCCCCACGCCTTTAGCAATCAGCCCCAGCATTTT
NA	TRBV19	NA	TRBJ2-5	CASSPGEETQYF	TGTGCCAGTAGTCCAGGCGAGGAGACCCAGTACTTC
NA	TRBV29-1	NA	TRBJ1-1	CSVGHQGSTEAFF	TGCAGCGTTGGGCATCAGGGGAGCACTGAAGCTTTCTTT
NA	TRBV2	TRBD1	TRBJ2-2	CASSERGQKGELFF	TGTGCCAGCAGTGAAAGGGGGCAGAAGGGGGAGCTGTTTTTT